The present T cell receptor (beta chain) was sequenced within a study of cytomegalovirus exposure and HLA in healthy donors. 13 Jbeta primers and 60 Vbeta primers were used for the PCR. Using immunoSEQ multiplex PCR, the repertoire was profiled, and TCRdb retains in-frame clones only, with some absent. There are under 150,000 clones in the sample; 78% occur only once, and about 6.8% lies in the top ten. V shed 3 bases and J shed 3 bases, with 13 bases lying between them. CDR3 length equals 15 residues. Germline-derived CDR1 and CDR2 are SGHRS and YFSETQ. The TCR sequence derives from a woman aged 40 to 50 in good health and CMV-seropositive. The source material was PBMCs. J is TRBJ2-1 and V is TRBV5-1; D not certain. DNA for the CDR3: TGCGCCAGCAGCTCCCTACTCTCCGGCTACAATGAGCAGTTCTTC. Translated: CASSSLLSGYNEQFF.